The rows below give T cell receptor beta chains drawn from one sample of a study of molecular identifiers for immune sequencing clone quantification. TCRdb called the PCR reads again in MiXCR, with one record for every CDR3 protein. The sample yields 460,000 or so distinct CDR3 sequences, less than 30% seen once. The sample consisted of naive CD8+ T cells from blood, with Jurkat cell RNA spiked in. Receptors were obtained from a human donor in good health. Some libraries in this study had Jurkat cell RNA spiked in. Each CDR3 is given with its conserved first and last residue. The D gene is left open where the match is weak. Rows give clone size only sometimes, using once, few, many, or a class for an expanded clone.

size: NA; V: TRBV19; J: TRBJ1-3; D: TRBD1; DNA: TGTGCCAGTATTAAACCGGGACAGGGAAGTCCCTCTGGAAACACCATATATTTT; CDR3: CASIKPGQGSPSGNTIYF
size: many; V: TRBV28; J: TRBJ2-7; D: TRBD2; DNA: TGTGCCAGCAGTTTCTCTAGCGGCTACGAGCAGTACTTC; CDR3: CASSFSSGYEQYF
size: few; V: TRBV9; J: TRBJ2-1; D: TRBD2; DNA: TGTGCCAGCAGCTTAGAGGGGACTAGCGGGAGCAATGAGCAGTTCTTC; CDR3: CASSLEGTSGSNEQFF
size: few; V: TRBV27; J: TRBJ2-5; D: TRBD2; DNA: TGTGCCAGCAGTTTATCGTGGCGGGGGTTTGTCCAAGAGACCCAGTACTTC; CDR3: CASSLSWRGFVQETQYF
size: NA; V: TRBV10-2; J: TRBJ1-5; D: TRBD1; DNA: TGCGCCAGCAGTGAGACTAGGGACAGGGACCAGCCCCAGCATTTT; CDR3: CASSETRDRDQPQHF
size: few; V: TRBV12-3/TRBV12-4; J: TRBJ2-1; D: TRBD2; DNA: TGTGCCAGCAGTTCCCCCGTAGCGGGAGGGGGAGAGCAGTTCTTC; CDR3: CASSSPVAGGGEQFF
size: NA; V: TRBV11-2; J: TRBJ2-3; D: TRBD2; DNA: TGTGCCAGCAGCTCGGAGCGGGGGTACACAGATACGCAGTATTTT; CDR3: CASSSERGYTDTQYF
size: many; V: TRBV7-9; J: TRBJ2-2; D: NA; DNA: TGTGCCAGCAGGACCGGGACGACGAACACCGGGGAGCTGTTTTTT; CDR3: CASRTGTTNTGELFF
size: NA; V: TRBV29-1; J: TRBJ2-7; D: NA; DNA: TGCAGCGTTGGGGGGGTCAGCTCTTCCCGAATGGTTCTGGAGCAGTACTTC; CDR3: CSVGGVSSSRMVLEQYF
size: many; V: TRBV6-2/TRBV6-3; J: TRBJ2-3; D: NA; DNA: TGTGCCAGCAGCAAAGACAGGGATACGCAGTATTTT; CDR3: CASSKDRDTQYF
size: NA; V: TRBV11-2; J: TRBJ2-7; D: NA; DNA: TGTGCCAGCAGCTTAACGGCGGGGAATCCCTACGAGCAGTACTTC; CDR3: CASSLTAGNPYEQYF
size: few; V: TRBV6-5; J: TRBJ2-6; D: NA; DNA: TGTGCTAGCAGTTACTCCCCTGTGGCCAACGTCCTGACTTTC; CDR3: CASSYSPVANVLTF
size: few; V: TRBV7-2; J: TRBJ2-3; D: TRBD2; DNA: TGTGCCAGCAGCCCCAGCGGGGTAGGGACAGATACGCAGTATTTT; CDR3: CASSPSGVGTDTQYF
size: NA; V: TRBV28; J: TRBJ1-5; D: NA; DNA: TGTGCCAGCAGGACCTCGGGGCTTAGCAATCAGCCCCAGCATTTT; CDR3: CASRTSGLSNQPQHF
size: few; V: TRBV7-9; J: TRBJ2-7; D: NA; DNA: TGTGCCAGCAGCGCTAGTGAGGGGGACGAGCAGTACTTC; CDR3: CASSASEGDEQYF
size: NA; V: TRBV4-1; J: TRBJ1-1; D: TRBD1; DNA: TGCGCCAGCAGCGCAGGGGGCTACGCTGAAGCTTTCTTT; CDR3: CASSAGGYAEAFF
size: few; V: TRBV19; J: TRBJ2-5; D: NA; DNA: TGTGCCAGTAGTATAGCCCGGGACGGCCAAGAGACCCAGTACTTC; CDR3: CASSIARDGQETQYF
size: few; V: TRBV4-1; J: TRBJ2-1; D: NA; DNA: TGCGCCAGCAGCCAAGATCGATTGGGGAATGAGCAGTTCTTC; CDR3: CASSQDRLGNEQFF
size: NA; V: TRBV20-1; J: TRBJ2-5; D: NA; DNA: TGCAGTGCGGGGGGGCGGGACCCGTACCAAGAGACCCAGTACTTC; CDR3: CSAGGRDPYQETQYF
size: NA; V: TRBV12-3/TRBV12-4; J: TRBJ1-2; D: NA; DNA: TGTGCCAGCCGCCCCCCCGGGGCAGGCGGCTATGGCTGCACCTTC; CDR3: CASRPPGAGGYGCTF
size: once; V: TRBV4-1; J: TRBJ2-7; D: NA; DNA: TGCGCCAGCAGCCAAGGGAGCCCAACCGTGAGCTACGAGCAGTACTTC; CDR3: CASSQGSPTVSYEQYF
size: few; V: TRBV7-8; J: TRBJ1-4; D: TRBD1; DNA: TGTGCCAGCAGCCCCGGACAGGCTAGTAATGAAAAACTGTTTTTT; CDR3: CASSPGQASNEKLFF
size: NA; V: TRBV6-6; J: TRBJ2-7; D: TRBD1; DNA: TGTGCCAGCACCCCAGGGGGTCGTGAGCAGTACTTC; CDR3: CASTPGGREQYF
size: NA; V: TRBV28; J: TRBJ2-1; D: NA; DNA: TGTGCCAGCAGTTCCCGGCTAGGTAAATGGGAGCAGTTCTTC; CDR3: CASSSRLGKWEQFF
size: NA; V: TRBV20-1; J: TRBJ1-6; D: TRBD1; DNA: TGCAGTGCCGGGACAGGGGGCTCACCCCTCCACTTT; CDR3: CSAGTGGSPLHF
size: few; V: TRBV19; J: TRBJ1-1; D: NA; DNA: TGTGCCAGTAGTATTCTTATGAACACTGAAGCTTTCTTT; CDR3: CASSILMNTEAFF
size: many; V: TRBV6-2/TRBV6-3; J: TRBJ1-1; D: NA; DNA: TGTGCCAGCAGTTACGCCCGGAACACTGAAGCTTTCTTT; CDR3: CASSYARNTEAFF
size: NA; V: TRBV5-1; J: TRBJ2-3; D: NA; DNA: TGCGCCAGCAGCTGGACCAATGCAGGGGTAGCAGATACGCAGTATTTT; CDR3: CASSWTNAGVADTQYF
size: NA; V: TRBV4-3; J: TRBJ1-6; D: TRBD1; DNA: TGCGCCGGCAGCCAAGATCGACAGGGGATTAATTCACCCCTCCACTTT; CDR3: CAGSQDRQGINSPLHF
size: few; V: TRBV5-6; J: TRBJ2-7; D: NA; DNA: TGTGCCAGCAGCTTGGGGGACTTGGAATACGAGCAGTACTTC; CDR3: CASSLGDLEYEQYF
size: NA; V: TRBV20-1; J: TRBJ2-3; D: TRBD2; DNA: TGCAGTGCAAAGCGGGAGGCAGATACGCAGTATTTT; CDR3: CSAKREADTQYF
size: NA; V: TRBV3-1; J: TRBJ1-4; D: NA; DNA: TGTGCCAGCAGCCAAGATCACGCGGGTTTGCCGGGGCGGGATGAAAAACTGTTTTTT; CDR3: CASSQDHAGLPGRDEKLFF
size: few; V: TRBV6-5; J: TRBJ2-2; D: NA; DNA: TGTGCCAGCAGTTATAAGGACATAGACACCGGGGAGCTGTTTTTT; CDR3: CASSYKDIDTGELFF
size: NA; V: TRBV9; J: TRBJ1-4; D: NA; DNA: TGTGCCAGCAGCGTAGCTGTAGGTGAGGGGCCCGATGAAAAACTGTTTTTT; CDR3: CASSVAVGEGPDEKLFF
size: many; V: TRBV7-9; J: TRBJ2-7; D: NA; DNA: TGTGCCAGCAGCTCACCCCGAGGACGGGCTGGCGAGCAGTACTTC; CDR3: CASSSPRGRAGEQYF
size: NA; V: TRBV7-9; J: TRBJ2-1; D: NA; DNA: TGTGCCAGCAGCTTTGGGGACAATGAGCAGTTCTTC; CDR3: CASSFGDNEQFF
size: NA; V: TRBV13; J: TRBJ2-3; D: TRBD2; DNA: TGTGCCAGCAGCTTACAGCGGGGGGAGACAGGTACGCAGTATTTT; CDR3: CASSLQRGETGTQYF
size: many; V: TRBV30; J: TRBJ2-7; D: NA; DNA: TGTGCCTGGAGTGTACTCCGCTCCTACGAGCAGTACTTC; CDR3: CAWSVLRSYEQYF
size: NA; V: TRBV4-1; J: TRBJ1-1; D: NA; DNA: TGCGCCAGCAGCCAAGATGCGACCTGGAACACTGAAGCTTTCTTT; CDR3: CASSQDATWNTEAFF
size: NA; V: TRBV12-3/TRBV12-4; J: TRBJ2-2; D: NA; DNA: TGTGCCAGCAGTCCCCGCCCACACCAGGGCGGGGAGCTGTTTTTT; CDR3: CASSPRPHQGGELFF
size: few; V: TRBV27; J: TRBJ2-7; D: NA; DNA: TGTGCCAGCAGTTACTCCAGGGTCAACGAGCAGTACTTC; CDR3: CASSYSRVNEQYF
size: once; V: TRBV12-3/TRBV12-4; J: TRBJ1-3; D: NA; DNA: TGTGCCAGCCATTTGGGCGAGGGGGGAGGAAACACCATATATTTT; CDR3: CASHLGEGGGNTIYF
size: many; V: TRBV24-1; J: TRBJ2-1; D: NA; DNA: TGTGCCACCAGTGAAGGGTACAATGAGCAGTTCTTC; CDR3: CATSEGYNEQFF
size: few; V: TRBV4-1; J: TRBJ1-2; D: TRBD1; DNA: TGCGCCAGCAGCCAAGGCAGGGGGCTGGGTAACTATGGCTACACCTTC; CDR3: CASSQGRGLGNYGYTF
size: many; V: TRBV12-3/TRBV12-4; J: TRBJ1-4; D: TRBD1; DNA: TGTGCCAGCAGTCCCGGACAGGGGGCAAATGAAAAACTGTTTTTT; CDR3: CASSPGQGANEKLFF